This is a list of T cell receptor beta chains from one sample in a study of T cell responses to AZD1222 COVID-19 vaccine. Method: immunoSEQ multiplex PCR; TCRdb's copy keeps in-frame clones and lacks some. The table has approximately 30,000 clones, 75% to 80% seen once. Sequences were derived from peripheral blood, sampled 28 days after the second AZD1222 dose. The receptors derive from an adult who received the AZD1222 COVID-19 vaccine. The CDR3 runs from the conserved cysteine through the conserved F or W. The D gene is left open where the match is weak. Clone size is shown for a subset of rows, as once, few, many or a class of expanded clone.

J: TRBJ1-6
size: -
V: TRBV6-6
D: -
DNA: TGTGCCAGCAGTCGACCGCCGGGGAGTACCTATAATTCACCCCTCCACTTT
CDR3: CASSRPPGSTYNSPLHF

J: TRBJ2-3
size: once
V: TRBV6-2/TRBV6-3
D: TRBD2
DNA: TGTGCCAGCAGTCCGTGGGAAGCGGGAGTAGAAGATACGCAGTATTTT
CDR3: CASSPWEAGVEDTQYF

J: TRBJ2-2
size: -
V: TRBV14
D: -
DNA: TGTGCCAGCAAGGAAGCGGTGAACACCGGGGAGCTGTTTTTT
CDR3: CASKEAVNTGELFF

J: TRBJ1-4
size: -
V: TRBV5-8
D: TRBD1
DNA: TGTGCCAGCAGCTTGACTGGACAGGGGTTTGAAAAACTGTTTTTT
CDR3: CASSLTGQGFEKLFF

J: TRBJ1-4
size: few
V: TRBV5-4
D: TRBD1
DNA: TGTGCCAGCAGCTTACAGGGGGCTAATGAAAAACTGTTTTTT
CDR3: CASSLQGANEKLFF

J: TRBJ2-7
size: -
V: TRBV2
D: TRBD1
DNA: TGTGCCAGCAGGAACAGGGGGCAGCAGTACTTC
CDR3: CASRNRGQQYF

J: TRBJ1-2
size: -
V: TRBV5-5
D: -
DNA: TGTGCCAGCAACTCTGAGGGGATGATCTATGGCTACACCTTC
CDR3: CASNSEGMIYGYTF

J: TRBJ2-1
size: -
V: TRBV24-1
D: TRBD1
DNA: TGTGCCACCTGCTCCGGGACAGGGGCCTACAATGAGCAGTTCTTC
CDR3: CATCSGTGAYNEQFF

J: TRBJ1-6
size: -
V: TRBV7-9
D: -
DNA: TGTGCCAGCAGCTTAGAGGCGAATTCACCCCTCCACTTT
CDR3: CASSLEANSPLHF

J: TRBJ1-1
size: -
V: TRBV6-2/TRBV6-3
D: -
DNA: TGTGCCAGCAGTTCAGGGGCGAGAACTGAAGCTTTCTTT
CDR3: CASSSGARTEAFF

J: TRBJ1-3
size: -
V: TRBV30
D: -
DNA: TGTGCCTGGAGTGTAACCCGGCCTGGAAACACCATATATTTT
CDR3: CAWSVTRPGNTIYF

J: TRBJ2-3
size: -
V: TRBV15
D: -
DNA: TGTGCCACCAGCAGAGATTGGGGGGTCCTCACAGATACGCAGTATTTT
CDR3: CATSRDWGVLTDTQYF

J: TRBJ1-1
size: few
V: TRBV27
D: -
DNA: TGTGCCAGCAGTATAGTGGGGGTCACTGAAGCTTTCTTT
CDR3: CASSIVGVTEAFF

J: TRBJ2-3
size: -
V: TRBV6-1
D: -
DNA: TGTGCCAGCAGTGCGCACAGGGGAGGTTGGACAGATACGCAGTATTTT
CDR3: CASSAHRGGWTDTQYF

J: TRBJ1-1
size: -
V: TRBV18
D: -
DNA: TGTGCCAGCTCACCACGGTCCCAGGGGACCACTGAAGCTTTCTTT
CDR3: CASSPRSQGTTEAFF

J: TRBJ2-7
size: -
V: TRBV7-2
D: -
DNA: TGTGCCAGCACCACCAGGCGGGGCTACGAGCAGTACTTC
CDR3: CASTTRRGYEQYF

J: TRBJ1-2
size: -
V: TRBV7-2
D: -
DNA: TGTGCCAGCAGCTTAGAACGGTTATATGGCTACACCTTC
CDR3: CASSLERLYGYTF

J: TRBJ1-1
size: -
V: TRBV7-9
D: -
DNA: TGTGCCAGCAGGCTAACAGGGAGAGACACTGAAGCTTTCTTT
CDR3: CASRLTGRDTEAFF

J: TRBJ2-7
size: -
V: TRBV5-4
D: -
DNA: TGTGCCAGCAGCTTGACGGGTGGATCGGAGGAGCAGTACTTC
CDR3: CASSLTGGSEEQYF

J: TRBJ2-1
size: -
V: TRBV7-3
D: TRBD2
DNA: TGTGCCAGCAGCGTAGGTAGCGGGAGGGACAATGAGCAGTTCTTC
CDR3: CASSVGSGRDNEQFF

J: TRBJ2-1
size: -
V: TRBV5-1
D: TRBD2
DNA: TGCGCCAGCAGCGTAATAGCGGGAGGGCCTGGAAATGAGCAGTTCTTC
CDR3: CASSVIAGGPGNEQFF

J: TRBJ1-4
size: -
V: TRBV7-2
D: TRBD1
DNA: TGTGCCAGCAGCTTAACCGGACAGGGGACTAATGAAAAACTGTTTTTT
CDR3: CASSLTGQGTNEKLFF

J: TRBJ1-4
size: -
V: TRBV18
D: TRBD1
DNA: TGTGCCAGCTCACCGGGACAGCAGAATGAAAAACTGTTTTTT
CDR3: CASSPGQQNEKLFF

J: TRBJ1-6
size: -
V: TRBV28
D: TRBD1
DNA: TGTGCCAGCAGTTCCCTTCTACCAGACAGGGGGCTCTCCTATAATTCACCCCTCCACTTT
CDR3: CASSSLLPDRGLSYNSPLHF

J: TRBJ2-5
size: -
V: TRBV18
D: -
DNA: TGTGCCAGCTGGGGTGGGGAGACCCAGTACTTC
CDR3: CASWGGETQYF

J: TRBJ2-7
size: once
V: TRBV3-1/TRBV3-2
D: TRBD1
DNA: TGTGCCAGCAGCCAAGATCAGTTCGGGACAGGGGCCTACGAGCAGTACTTC
CDR3: CASSQDQFGTGAYEQYF

J: TRBJ1-2
size: few
V: TRBV27
D: -
DNA: TGTGCCAGCAGTTTATCGATAAAGTTAGCTAACTATGGCTACACCTTC
CDR3: CASSLSIKLANYGYTF

J: TRBJ1-2
size: -
V: TRBV6-1
D: -
DNA: TGTGCCAGCAGTGAAGTAAACAGGGCCTACGGTGGCTACACCTTC
CDR3: CASSEVNRAYGGYTF

J: TRBJ1-2
size: -
V: TRBV6-5
D: -
DNA: TGTGCCAGCAGTTACTCCGGGACGGACGTTTATGGCTACACCTTC
CDR3: CASSYSGTDVYGYTF

J: TRBJ1-5
size: -
V: TRBV7-2
D: -
DNA: TGTGCCAGCAGCTTGGTCACTTACAATCAGCCCCAGCATTTT
CDR3: CASSLVTYNQPQHF

J: TRBJ1-2
size: -
V: TRBV20-1
D: TRBD1
DNA: TGCAGTGCTAGTCGAGTCGGGACAGGGGAATATGGCTACACCTTC
CDR3: CSASRVGTGEYGYTF

J: TRBJ1-1
size: -
V: TRBV5-5
D: TRBD1
DNA: TGTGCCAGCAGCTGGAGTCAGGGACAGGTGAACACTGAAGCTTTCTTT
CDR3: CASSWSQGQVNTEAFF

J: TRBJ1-1
size: -
V: TRBV10-3
D: -
DNA: TGTGCCATCAGTGATCGGCTCGGACAGATTAACACTGAAGCTTTCTTT
CDR3: CAISDRLGQINTEAFF

J: TRBJ2-1
size: -
V: TRBV5-6
D: TRBD2
DNA: TGTGCCAGCAGCACCGGACTAGCGGGGGTGAGCAATGAGCAGTTCTTC
CDR3: CASSTGLAGVSNEQFF

J: TRBJ1-1
size: -
V: TRBV24-1
D: TRBD1
DNA: TGTGCCACCAGTGACCCCCTATGTGGGACAGTATATGGAAACCGCCTGAACACTGAAGCTTTCTTT
CDR3: CATSDPLCGTVYGNRLNTEAFF

J: TRBJ1-3
size: once
V: TRBV7-2
D: -
DNA: TGTGCCAGCAGCCAGGGCTCTGGAAACACCATATATTTT
CDR3: CASSQGSGNTIYF

J: TRBJ2-5
size: -
V: TRBV7-9
D: -
DNA: TGTGCCAGCAGCCCAGGACGGGACCAAGAGACCCAGTACTTC
CDR3: CASSPGRDQETQYF

J: TRBJ1-5
size: -
V: TRBV18
D: -
DNA: TGTGCCAGCTCACCGAGTGCATGGGGGCCCACTAATCAGCCCCAGCATTTT
CDR3: CASSPSAWGPTNQPQHF

J: TRBJ1-4
size: -
V: TRBV9
D: -
DNA: TGTGCCAGCAGCGCCCGGGACGGAATAAATGAAAAACTGTTTTTT
CDR3: CASSARDGINEKLFF

J: TRBJ1-2
size: -
V: TRBV4-1
D: -
DNA: TGCGCCAGCAGCCAAGAATCTGGGATCTATGGCTACACCTTC
CDR3: CASSQESGIYGYTF